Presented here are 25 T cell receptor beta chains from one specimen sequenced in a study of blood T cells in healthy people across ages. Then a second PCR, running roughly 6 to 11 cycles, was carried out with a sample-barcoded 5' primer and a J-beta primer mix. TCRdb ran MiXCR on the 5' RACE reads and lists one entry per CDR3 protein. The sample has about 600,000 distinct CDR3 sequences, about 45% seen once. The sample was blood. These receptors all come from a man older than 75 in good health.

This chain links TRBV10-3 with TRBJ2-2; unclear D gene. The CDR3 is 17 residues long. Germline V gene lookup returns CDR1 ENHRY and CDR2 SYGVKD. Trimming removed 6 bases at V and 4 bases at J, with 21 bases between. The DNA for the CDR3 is TGTGCCATCAGGATCACCCGTAAGGAAGCTGGCACCGGGGAGCTGTTTTTT. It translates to CAIRITRKEAGTGELFF.

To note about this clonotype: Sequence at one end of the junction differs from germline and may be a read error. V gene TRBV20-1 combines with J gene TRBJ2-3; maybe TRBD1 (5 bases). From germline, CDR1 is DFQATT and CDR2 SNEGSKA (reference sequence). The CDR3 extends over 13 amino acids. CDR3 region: CSASLAVTGTQYF. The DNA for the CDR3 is TGCAGTGCTAGTCTGGCGGTCACAGGTACGCAGTATTTT.

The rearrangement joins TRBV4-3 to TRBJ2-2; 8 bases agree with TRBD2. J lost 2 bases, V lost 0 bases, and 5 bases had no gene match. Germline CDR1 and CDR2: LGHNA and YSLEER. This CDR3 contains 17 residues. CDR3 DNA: TGCGCCAGCAGCCAAGAGGGCGGGAGGCACAACACCGGGGAGCTGTTTTTT. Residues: CASSQEGGRHNTGELFF.

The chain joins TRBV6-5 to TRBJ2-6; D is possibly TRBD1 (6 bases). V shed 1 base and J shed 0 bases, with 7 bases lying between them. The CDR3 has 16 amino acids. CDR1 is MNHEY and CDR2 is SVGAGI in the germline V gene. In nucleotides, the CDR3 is TGTGCCAGCAGTTACTTAGGGGGCTCTGGGGCCAACGTCCTGACTTTC. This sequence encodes CASSYLGGSGANVLTF.

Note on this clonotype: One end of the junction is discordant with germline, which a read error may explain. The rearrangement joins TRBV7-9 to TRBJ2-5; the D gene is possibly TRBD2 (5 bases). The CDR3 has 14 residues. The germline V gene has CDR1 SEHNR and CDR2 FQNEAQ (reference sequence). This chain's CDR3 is CVSSLASGWETQYF. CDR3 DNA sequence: TGTGTCAGCAGCTTAGCGTCCGGGTGGGAGACCCAGTACTTC.

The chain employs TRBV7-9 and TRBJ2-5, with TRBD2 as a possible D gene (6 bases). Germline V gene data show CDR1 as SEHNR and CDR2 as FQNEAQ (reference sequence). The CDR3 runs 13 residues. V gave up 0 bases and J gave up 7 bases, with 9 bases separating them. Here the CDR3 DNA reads TGTGCCAGCAGCTTAGCTGCGACTAGGACCCAGTACTTC. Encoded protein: CASSLAATRTQYF.

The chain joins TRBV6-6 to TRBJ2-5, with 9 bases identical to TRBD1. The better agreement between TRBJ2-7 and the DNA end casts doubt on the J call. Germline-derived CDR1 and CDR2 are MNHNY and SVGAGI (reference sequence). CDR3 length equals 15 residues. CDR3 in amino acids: CASSYPGQGKDEQYF. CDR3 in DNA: TGTGCCAGCAGTTATCCGGGACAGGGAAAGGACGAGCAGTACTTC.

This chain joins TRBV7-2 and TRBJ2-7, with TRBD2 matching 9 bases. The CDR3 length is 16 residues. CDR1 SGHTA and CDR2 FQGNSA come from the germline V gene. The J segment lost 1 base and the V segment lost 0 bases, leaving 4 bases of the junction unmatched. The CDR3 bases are TGTGCCAGCAGCTTAGCTTCTACTAGCGGGTCCTACGAGCAGTACTTC. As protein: CASSLASTSGSYEQYF.

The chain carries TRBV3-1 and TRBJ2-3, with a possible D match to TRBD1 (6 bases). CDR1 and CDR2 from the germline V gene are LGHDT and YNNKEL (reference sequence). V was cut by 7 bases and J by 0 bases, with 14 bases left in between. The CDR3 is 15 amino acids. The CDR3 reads CASTSTTGSTDTQYF. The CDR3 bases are TGTGCCAGCACCTCCACGACAGGTAGCACAGATACGCAGTATTTT.

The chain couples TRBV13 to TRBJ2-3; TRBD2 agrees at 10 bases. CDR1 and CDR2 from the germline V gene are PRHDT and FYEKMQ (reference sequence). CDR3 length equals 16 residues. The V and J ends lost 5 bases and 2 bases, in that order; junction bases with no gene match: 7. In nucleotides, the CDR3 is TGTGCCAGCAGCGCAGACGGGACTAGCGACACAGATACGCAGTATTTT. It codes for CASSADGTSDTDTQYF.

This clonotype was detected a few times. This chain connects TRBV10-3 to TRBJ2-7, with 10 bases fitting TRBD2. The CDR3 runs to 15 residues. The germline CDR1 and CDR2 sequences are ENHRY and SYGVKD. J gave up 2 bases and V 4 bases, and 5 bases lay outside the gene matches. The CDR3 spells CAISGGLAETYEQYF. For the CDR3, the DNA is TGTGCCATCAGTGGAGGACTAGCGGAAACCTACGAGCAGTACTTC.

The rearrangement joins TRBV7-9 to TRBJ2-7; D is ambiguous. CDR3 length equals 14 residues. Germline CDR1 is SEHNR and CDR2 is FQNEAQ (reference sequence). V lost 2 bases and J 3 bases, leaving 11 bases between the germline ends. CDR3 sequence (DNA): TGTGCCAGCAGCTTACCGGGTACCTTCTACGAGCAGTACTTC. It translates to CASSLPGTFYEQYF.

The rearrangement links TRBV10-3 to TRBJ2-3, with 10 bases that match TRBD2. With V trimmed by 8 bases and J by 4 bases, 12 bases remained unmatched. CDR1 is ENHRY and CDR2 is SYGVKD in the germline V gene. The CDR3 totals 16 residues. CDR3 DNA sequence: TGTGCCATCGGCGGGAGCGGGGGGGTTTTCGCAGATACGCAGTATTTT. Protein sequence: CAIGGSGGVFADTQYF.

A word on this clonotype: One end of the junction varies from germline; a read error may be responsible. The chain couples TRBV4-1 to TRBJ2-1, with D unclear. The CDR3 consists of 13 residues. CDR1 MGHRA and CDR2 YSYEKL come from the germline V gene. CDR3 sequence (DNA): TGCGCCAGCAGCCAGGACGGACGGAGCGAGCGGTTCTTC. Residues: CASSQDGRSERFF.

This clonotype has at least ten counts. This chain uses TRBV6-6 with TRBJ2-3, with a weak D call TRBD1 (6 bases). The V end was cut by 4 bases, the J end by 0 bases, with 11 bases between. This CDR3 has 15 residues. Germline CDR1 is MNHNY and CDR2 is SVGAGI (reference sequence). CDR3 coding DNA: TGTGCCAGCAGTTCCAACAGGGCTAGCACAGATACGCAGTATTTT. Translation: CASSSNRASTDTQYF.

The CDR3 reads CSARGPGLAGDTDTQYF. The CDR3 nucleotides read TGCAGTGCTAGAGGACCCGGATTAGCGGGGGACACAGATACGCAGTATTTT. This chain links TRBV20-1 with TRBJ2-3; 9 nucleotides line up with TRBD2. CDR1 is DFQATT, CDR2 SNEGSKA, per germline (reference sequence). V lost 1 base to trimming and J lost 2 bases; unmatched junction nucleotides: 10. The CDR3 loop spans 17 amino acids.

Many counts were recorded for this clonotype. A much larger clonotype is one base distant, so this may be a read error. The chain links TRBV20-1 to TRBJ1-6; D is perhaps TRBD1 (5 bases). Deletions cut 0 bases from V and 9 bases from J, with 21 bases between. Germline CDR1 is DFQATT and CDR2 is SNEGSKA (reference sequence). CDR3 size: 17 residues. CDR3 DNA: TGCAGTGCTAGAGATCCGATTGGGGACCCCGAAGTTTCACCCCTCCACTTT. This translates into CSARDPIGDPEVSPLHF.

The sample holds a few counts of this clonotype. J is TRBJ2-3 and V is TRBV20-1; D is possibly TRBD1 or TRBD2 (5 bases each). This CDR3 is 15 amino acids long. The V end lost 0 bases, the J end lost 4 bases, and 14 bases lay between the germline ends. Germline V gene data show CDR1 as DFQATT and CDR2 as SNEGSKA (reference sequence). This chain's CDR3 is CSARDRSGRPDTQYF. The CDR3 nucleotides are TGCAGTGCTAGAGATAGGTCGGGGCGGCCAGATACGCAGTATTTT.

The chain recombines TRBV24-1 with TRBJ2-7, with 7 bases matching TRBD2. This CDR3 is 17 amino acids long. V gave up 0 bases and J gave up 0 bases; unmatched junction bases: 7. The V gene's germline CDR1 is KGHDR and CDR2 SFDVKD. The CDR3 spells CATSDLRLASGSYEQYF. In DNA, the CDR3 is TGTGCCACCAGTGATTTGCGGTTGGCTAGCGGCTCCTACGAGCAGTACTTC.

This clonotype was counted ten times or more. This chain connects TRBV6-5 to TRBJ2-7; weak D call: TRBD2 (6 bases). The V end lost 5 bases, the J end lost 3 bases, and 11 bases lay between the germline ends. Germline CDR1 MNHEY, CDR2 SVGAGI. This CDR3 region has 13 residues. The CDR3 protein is CASSPFGGYEQYF. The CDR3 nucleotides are TGTGCCAGCAGTCCCTTCGGGGGCTACGAGCAGTACTTC.

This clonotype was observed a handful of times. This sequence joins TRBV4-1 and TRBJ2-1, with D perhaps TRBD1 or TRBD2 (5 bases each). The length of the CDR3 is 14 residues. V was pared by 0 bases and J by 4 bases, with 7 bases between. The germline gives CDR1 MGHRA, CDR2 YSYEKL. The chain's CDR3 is CASSQDWGYNEQFF. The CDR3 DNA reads TGCGCCAGCAGCCAAGATTGGGGGTACAATGAGCAGTTCTTC.

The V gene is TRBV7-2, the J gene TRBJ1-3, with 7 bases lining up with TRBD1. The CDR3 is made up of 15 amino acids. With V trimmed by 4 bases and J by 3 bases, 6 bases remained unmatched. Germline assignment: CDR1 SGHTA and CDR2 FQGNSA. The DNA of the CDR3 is TGTGCCAGCAGCTATTACCGGGACAGTGGAAACACCATATATTTT. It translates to CASSYYRDSGNTIYF.

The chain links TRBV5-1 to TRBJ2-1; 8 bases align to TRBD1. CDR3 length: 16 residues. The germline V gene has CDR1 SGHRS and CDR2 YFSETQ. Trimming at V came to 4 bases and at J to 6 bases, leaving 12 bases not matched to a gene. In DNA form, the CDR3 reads TGCGCCAGCAGCCCGGCTGGGACAGGTCGGATCAATGAGCAGTTCTTC. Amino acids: CASSPAGTGRINEQFF.

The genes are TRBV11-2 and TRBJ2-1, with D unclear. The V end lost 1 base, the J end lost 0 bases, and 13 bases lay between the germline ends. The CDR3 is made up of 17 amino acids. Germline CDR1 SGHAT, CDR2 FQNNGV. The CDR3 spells CASSLARVPSSYNEQFF. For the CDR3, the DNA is TGTGCCAGCAGCTTAGCTCGCGTGCCGAGCTCCTACAATGAGCAGTTCTTC.

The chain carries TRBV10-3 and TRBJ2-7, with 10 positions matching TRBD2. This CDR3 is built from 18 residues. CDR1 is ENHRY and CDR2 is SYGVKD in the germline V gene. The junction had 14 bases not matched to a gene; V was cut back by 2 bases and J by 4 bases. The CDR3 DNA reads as TGTGCCATCAGTGAGACAATCCTCCTAGCGGGGGTTTTTTACGAGCAGTACTTC. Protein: CAISETILLAGVFYEQYF.